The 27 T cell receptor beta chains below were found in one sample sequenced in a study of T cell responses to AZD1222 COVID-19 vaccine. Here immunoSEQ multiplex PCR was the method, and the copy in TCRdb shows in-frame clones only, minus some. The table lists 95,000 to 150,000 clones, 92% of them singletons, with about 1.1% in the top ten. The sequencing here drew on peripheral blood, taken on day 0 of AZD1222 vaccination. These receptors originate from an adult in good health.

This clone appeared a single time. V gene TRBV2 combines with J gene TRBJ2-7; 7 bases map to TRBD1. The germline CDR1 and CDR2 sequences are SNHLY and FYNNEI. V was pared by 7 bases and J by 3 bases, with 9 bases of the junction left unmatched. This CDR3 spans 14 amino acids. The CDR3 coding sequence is TGTGCCAGCACCAACGGGGACAGAGACTACGAGCAGTACTTC. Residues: CASTNGDRDYEQYF.

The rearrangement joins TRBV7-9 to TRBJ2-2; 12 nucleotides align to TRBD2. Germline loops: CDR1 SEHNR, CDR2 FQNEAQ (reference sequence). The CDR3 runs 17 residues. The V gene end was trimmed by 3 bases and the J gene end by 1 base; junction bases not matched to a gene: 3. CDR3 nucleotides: TGTGCCAGCAGCTTCGGACTAGCGGGACTGAACACCGGGGAGCTGTTTTTT. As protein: CASSFGLAGLNTGELFF.

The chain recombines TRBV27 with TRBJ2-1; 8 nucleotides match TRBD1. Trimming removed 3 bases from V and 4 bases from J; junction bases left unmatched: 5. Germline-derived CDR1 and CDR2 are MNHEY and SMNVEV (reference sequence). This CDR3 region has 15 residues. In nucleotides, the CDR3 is TGTGCCAGCAGTTTTTCCGGGACAGGATACAATGAGCAGTTCTTC. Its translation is CASSFSGTGYNEQFF.

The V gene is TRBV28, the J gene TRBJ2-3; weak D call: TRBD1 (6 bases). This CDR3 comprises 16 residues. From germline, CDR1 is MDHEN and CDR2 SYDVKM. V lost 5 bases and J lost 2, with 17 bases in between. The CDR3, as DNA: TGTGCCAGCAGTCCCCGGGACACAGACTACACAGATACGCAGTATTTT. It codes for CASSPRDTDYTDTQYF.

CDR3 bases: TGTGCCAGCAGCTTGTATGCACCGAACTACGAGCAGTACTTC. Residues: CASSLYAPNYEQYF. The chain combines TRBV5-5 with TRBJ2-7; D remains ambiguous. V lost 1 base and J 3 bases, leaving 11 bases between the germline ends. The CDR3 loop spans 14 amino acids. Germline assignment: CDR1 SGHKS and CDR2 YYEKEE (reference sequence).

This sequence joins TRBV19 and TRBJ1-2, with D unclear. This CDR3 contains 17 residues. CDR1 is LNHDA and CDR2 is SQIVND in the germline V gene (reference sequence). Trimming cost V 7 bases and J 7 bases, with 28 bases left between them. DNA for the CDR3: TGTGCCAGTACCGAATTCAGCCGCGGGTTAAGGTTAGGTGGCTACACCTTC. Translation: CASTEFSRGLRLGGYTF.

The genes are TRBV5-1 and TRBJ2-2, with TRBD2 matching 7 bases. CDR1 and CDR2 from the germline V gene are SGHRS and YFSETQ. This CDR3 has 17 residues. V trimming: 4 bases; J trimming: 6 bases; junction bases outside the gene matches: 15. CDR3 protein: CASSPVAGGTAPGELFF. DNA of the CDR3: TGCGCCAGCAGCCCTGTAGCGGGCGGAACAGCTCCCGGGGAGCTGTTTTTT.

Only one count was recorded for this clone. This chain's CDR3 is CAWGPTRSGYTF. The CDR3 DNA reads as TGTGCCTGGGGGCCCACTCGGAGTGGCTACACCTTC. The chain joins TRBV30 to TRBJ1-2; D gene ambiguous. There are 12 residues in the CDR3. Trimming pared 5 bases from V and 7 bases from J, leaving 14 bases between. The germline CDR1 and CDR2 sequences are GTSNPN and SVGIG (reference sequence).

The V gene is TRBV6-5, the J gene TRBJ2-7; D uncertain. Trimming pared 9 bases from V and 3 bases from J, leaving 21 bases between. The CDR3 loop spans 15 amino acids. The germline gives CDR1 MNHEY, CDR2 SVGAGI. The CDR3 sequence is CASSLSAVTLYEQYF. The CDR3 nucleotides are TGTGCCAGTAGCCTATCTGCAGTAACCCTCTACGAGCAGTACTTC.

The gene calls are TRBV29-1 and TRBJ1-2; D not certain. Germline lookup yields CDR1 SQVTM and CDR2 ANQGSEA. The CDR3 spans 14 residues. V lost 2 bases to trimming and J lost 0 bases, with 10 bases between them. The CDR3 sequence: CSVENSAANYGYTF. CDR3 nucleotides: TGCAGCGTTGAAAACTCGGCAGCTAACTATGGCTACACCTTC.

For the CDR3, the DNA is TGCGCCAGCAGCATGGACAGGGGGACTCCTGGGGCAACTAATGAAAAACTGTTTTTT. Protein sequence: CASSMDRGTPGATNEKLFF. The chain employs TRBV5-1 and TRBJ1-4, with 10 bases that match TRBD1. V dropped 4 bases and J dropped 0; count of bases not matched to a gene: 12. The germline V gene encodes CDR1 SGHRS and CDR2 YFSETQ. There are 19 residues in the CDR3.

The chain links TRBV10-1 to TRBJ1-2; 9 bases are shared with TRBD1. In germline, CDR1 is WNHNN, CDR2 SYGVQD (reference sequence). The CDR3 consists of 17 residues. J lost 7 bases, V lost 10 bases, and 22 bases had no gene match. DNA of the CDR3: TGCGCCAACGGTGGGGAGCCGCTGGGACAGGGAGACGGTGGCTACACCTTC. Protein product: CANGGEPLGQGDGGYTF.

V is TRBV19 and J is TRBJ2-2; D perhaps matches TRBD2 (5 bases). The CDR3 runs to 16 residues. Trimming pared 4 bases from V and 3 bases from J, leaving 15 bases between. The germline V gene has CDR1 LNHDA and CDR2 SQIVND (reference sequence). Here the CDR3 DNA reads TGTGCCAGTAGTAGTCAATTCGGACTTGACACCGGGGAGCTGTTTTTT. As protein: CASSSQFGLDTGELFF.

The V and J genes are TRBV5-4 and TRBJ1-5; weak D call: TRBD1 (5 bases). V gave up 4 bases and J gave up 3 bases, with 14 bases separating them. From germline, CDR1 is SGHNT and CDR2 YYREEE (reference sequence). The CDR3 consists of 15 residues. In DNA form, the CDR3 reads TGTGCCAGCAGCCCAGGGCCAGAGGCCAATCAGCCCCAGCATTTT. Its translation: CASSPGPEANQPQHF.

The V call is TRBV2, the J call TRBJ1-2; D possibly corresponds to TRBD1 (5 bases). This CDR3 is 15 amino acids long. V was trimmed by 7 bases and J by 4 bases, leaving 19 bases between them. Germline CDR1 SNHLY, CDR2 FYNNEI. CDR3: CASTQHEGGGYGYTF. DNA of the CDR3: TGTGCCAGCACCCAACACGAAGGCGGGGGCTATGGCTACACCTTC. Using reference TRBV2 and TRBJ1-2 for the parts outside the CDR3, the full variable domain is EPEVTQTPSHQVTQMGQEVILRCVPISNHLYFYWYRQILGQKVEFLVSFYNNEISEKSEIFDDQFSVERPDGSNFTLKIRSTKLEDSAMYFCASTQHEGGGYGYTFGSGTRLTVV.

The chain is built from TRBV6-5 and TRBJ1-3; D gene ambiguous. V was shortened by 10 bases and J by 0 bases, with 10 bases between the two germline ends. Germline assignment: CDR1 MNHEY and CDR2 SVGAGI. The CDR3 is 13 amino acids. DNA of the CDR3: TGTGCCACCCAGCAAGACTCTGGAAACACCATATATTTT. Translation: CATQQDSGNTIYF.

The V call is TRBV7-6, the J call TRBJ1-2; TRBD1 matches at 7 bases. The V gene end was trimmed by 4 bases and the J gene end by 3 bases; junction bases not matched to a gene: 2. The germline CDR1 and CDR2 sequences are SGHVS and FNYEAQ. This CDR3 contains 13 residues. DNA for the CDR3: TGTGCCAGCAGCTCCGGACAGGACTATGGCTACACCTTC. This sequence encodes CASSSGQDYGYTF.

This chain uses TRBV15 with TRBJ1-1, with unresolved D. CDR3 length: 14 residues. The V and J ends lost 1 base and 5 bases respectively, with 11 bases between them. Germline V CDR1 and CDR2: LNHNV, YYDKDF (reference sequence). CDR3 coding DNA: TGTGCCACCAGCAGAGTTGCGGGCCGAACTGAAGCTTTCTTT. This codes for CATSRVAGRTEAFF.

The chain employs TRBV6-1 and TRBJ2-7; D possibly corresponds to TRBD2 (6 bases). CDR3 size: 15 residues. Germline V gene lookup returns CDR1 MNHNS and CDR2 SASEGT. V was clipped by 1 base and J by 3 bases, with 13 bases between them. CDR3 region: CASSEGGGNIYEQYF. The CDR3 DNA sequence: TGTGCCAGCAGTGAAGGTGGCGGGAACATCTACGAGCAGTACTTC.

Written as DNA, the CDR3 is TGTGCCAGCAGTGAAGGGACAGGGCCCTACGAGCAGTACTTC. It yields the protein CASSEGTGPYEQYF. This sequence joins TRBV6-1 and TRBJ2-7; 8 bases agree with TRBD1. The CDR3 runs to 14 residues. CDR1 and CDR2 (germline): MNHNS, SASEGT. Trimming at V came to 1 base and at J to 2 bases, leaving 1 base not matched to a gene.

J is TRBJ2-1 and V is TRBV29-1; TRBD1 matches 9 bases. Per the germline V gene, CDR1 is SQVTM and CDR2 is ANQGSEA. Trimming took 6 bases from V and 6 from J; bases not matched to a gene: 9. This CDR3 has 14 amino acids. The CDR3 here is CSVRSGTGFNEQFF. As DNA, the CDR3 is TGCAGCGTCAGGTCCGGGACAGGGTTCAATGAGCAGTTCTTC.

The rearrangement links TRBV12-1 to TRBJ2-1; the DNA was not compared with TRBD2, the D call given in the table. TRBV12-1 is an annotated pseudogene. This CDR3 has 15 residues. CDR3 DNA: TGTGCCAGCAGCTTTGGAGGCGCTTCCTACAATGAGCAGTTCTTC. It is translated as CASSFGGASYNEQFF.

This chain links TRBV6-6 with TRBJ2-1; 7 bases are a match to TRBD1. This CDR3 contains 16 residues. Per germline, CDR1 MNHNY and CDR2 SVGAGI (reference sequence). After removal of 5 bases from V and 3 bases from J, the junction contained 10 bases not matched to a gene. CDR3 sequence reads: CASSRFRDRGYNEQFF. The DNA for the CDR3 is TGTGCCAGCAGTCGATTCCGGGACAGAGGCTACAATGAGCAGTTCTTC.

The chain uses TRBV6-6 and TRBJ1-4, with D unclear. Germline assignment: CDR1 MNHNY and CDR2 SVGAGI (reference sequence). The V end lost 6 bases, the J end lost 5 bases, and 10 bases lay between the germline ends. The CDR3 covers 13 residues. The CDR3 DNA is TGTGCCAGCAGGTCGGCGGCGAATGAAAAACTGTTTTTT. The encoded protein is CASRSAANEKLFF.

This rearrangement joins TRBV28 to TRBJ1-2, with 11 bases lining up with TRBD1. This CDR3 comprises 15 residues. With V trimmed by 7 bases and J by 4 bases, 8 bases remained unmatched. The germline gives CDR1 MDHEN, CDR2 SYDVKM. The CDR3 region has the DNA TGTGCCAGCATCCCGGACAGGGGGCGCGGCTATGGCTACACCTTC. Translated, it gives CASIPDRGRGYGYTF.

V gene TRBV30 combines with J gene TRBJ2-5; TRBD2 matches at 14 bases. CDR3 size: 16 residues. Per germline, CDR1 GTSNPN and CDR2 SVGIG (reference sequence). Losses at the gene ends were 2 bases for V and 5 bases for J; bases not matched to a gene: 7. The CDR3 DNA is TGTGCCTGGAGTCATTGGACTAGCGGGAGGCGGGAGACCCAGTACTTC. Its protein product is CAWSHWTSGRRETQYF.

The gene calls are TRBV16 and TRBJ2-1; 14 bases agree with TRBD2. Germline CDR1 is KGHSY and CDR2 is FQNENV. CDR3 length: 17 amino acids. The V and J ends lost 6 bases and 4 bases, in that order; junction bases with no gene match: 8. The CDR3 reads CASSPGLAGARYNEQFF. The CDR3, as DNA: TGTGCCAGCAGTCCGGGACTAGCGGGAGCCCGGTACAATGAGCAGTTCTTC.